The rows below give T cell receptor beta chains drawn from one sample of a study of CXCR3-negative and CXCR3-positive naive CD8 T cells. TCRdb re-called the 5' RACE reads, yielding one record per CDR3 amino acid sequence without DNA. The table for this sample gives fewer than 95,000 distinct CDR3 sequences. What was sequenced was naive CXCR3- CD8+ T cells from blood. Source of these receptors: a human donor in good health. Some clones in this sample may be carry-over from other donors' samples. Each CDR3 is given with its conserved first and last residue.

CDR3: CASSSQGGESNQPQHF
J: TRBJ1-5
V: TRBV7-8

CDR3: CASRDQHNQETQYF
J: TRBJ2-5
V: TRBV27

CDR3: CSALRADLSTDTQYF
J: TRBJ2-3
V: TRBV29-1

CDR3: CASSLRRIDSGVNVLTF
J: TRBJ2-6
V: TRBV19

CDR3: CSVLQGVDIQYF
J: TRBJ2-4
V: TRBV29-1

CDR3: CASSPPLGDTQYF
J: TRBJ2-3
V: TRBV18

CDR3: CSVLGQGQISGNTIYF
J: TRBJ1-3
V: TRBV29-1

CDR3: CSVTGYGGETQYF
J: TRBJ2-5
V: TRBV29-1

CDR3: CASSQGLQAPASQETQYF
J: TRBJ2-5
V: TRBV4-1

CDR3: CASSNRQGGTGELFF
J: TRBJ2-2
V: TRBV25-1

CDR3: CASSSTPPTENYGYTF
J: TRBJ1-2
V: TRBV7-2

CDR3: CASSLRRLGPDTQYF
J: TRBJ2-3
V: TRBV27

CDR3: CASSSSRQAYEQYF
J: TRBJ2-7
V: TRBV7-6

CDR3: CASSFRVNEQFF
J: TRBJ2-1
V: TRBV7-2

CDR3: CASSQVVGLAGENEQFF
J: TRBJ2-1
V: TRBV4-2

CDR3: CASGDREIRNTEAFF
J: TRBJ1-1
V: TRBV12-3/TRBV12-4

CDR3: CASSQDLGLAVQFF
J: TRBJ2-1
V: TRBV14

CDR3: CASSLSGLAGTTDTQYF
J: TRBJ2-3
V: TRBV12-3/TRBV12-4

CDR3: CAWAGQGRELFF
J: TRBJ2-2
V: TRBV30

CDR3: CSARAHLTETQYF
J: TRBJ2-5
V: TRBV20-1

CDR3: CASSYGDTVNTEAFF
J: TRBJ1-1
V: TRBV2

CDR3: CASSQDAALNTEAFF
J: TRBJ1-1
V: TRBV4-3

CDR3: CSVVWTQVAYEQYF
J: TRBJ2-7
V: TRBV29-1

CDR3: CASSLGQGFNEQFF
J: TRBJ2-1
V: TRBV7-2

CDR3: CASSSGGVQQFF
J: TRBJ2-1
V: TRBV7-9

CDR3: CAWSGGGYNEQFF
J: TRBJ2-1
V: TRBV30

CDR3: CASGTGEREKLFF
J: TRBJ1-4
V: TRBV27

CDR3: CAWSVVTGMNTEAFF
J: TRBJ1-1
V: TRBV30

CDR3: CASSFGTVSYEQYF
J: TRBJ2-7
V: TRBV5-4

CDR3: CSARGTGTDTQYF
J: TRBJ2-3
V: TRBV20-1

CDR3: CMLGEVTEAFF
J: TRBJ1-1
V: TRBV20-1

CDR3: CASSALAGGAGEQFF
J: TRBJ2-1
V: TRBV7-9

CDR3: CSVEGGRDEQYF
J: TRBJ2-7
V: TRBV29-1

CDR3: CASSPYASWNTGELFF
J: TRBJ2-2
V: TRBV27

CDR3: CASSHPGTSGLADFEETQYF
J: TRBJ2-5
V: TRBV3-1

CDR3: CASSVGDFGEQYF
J: TRBJ2-7
V: TRBV9

CDR3: CASSLSGRVGEQFF
J: TRBJ2-1
V: TRBV12-3/TRBV12-4